The 15 T cell receptor beta chains in this list originate from one sample, sequenced in a study of blood T cell repertoires in COVID-19. This table comes from immunoSEQ multiplex PCR, and its TCRdb copy is limited to in-frame clones, with some not included. The sample lists fewer than 350,000 clones; 88% were seen once. Sequenced: peripheral blood. The origin of the receptors is a man aged 18 to 30 with active or convalescent COVID-19.

This clone was recorded only once. V gene TRBV6-5 combines with J gene TRBJ1-5; D gene unclear. V lost 2 bases to trimming and J lost 6 bases, with 11 bases between them. The CDR3 contains 14 residues. Germline-derived CDR1 and CDR2 are MNHEY and SVGAGI. CDR3 amino acids: CASSYAGVGQPQHF. In DNA form, the CDR3 reads TGTGCCAGCAGTTACGCCGGGGTTGGTCAGCCCCAGCATTTT.

V and J are TRBV7-8 and TRBJ2-2; D possibly corresponds to TRBD2 (7 bases). Germline values: CDR1 SGHVS, CDR2 FQNEAQ. This CDR3 has 15 amino acids. With 0 bases removed from V and 7 bases from J, the gap between germline ends came to 12 bases. The DNA for the CDR3 is TGTGCCAGCAGCTTAGCGGGGGGGCTTGGCGGGGAGCTGTTTTTT. This codes for CASSLAGGLGGELFF.

The genes are TRBV24-1 and TRBJ2-5, with a possible D match to TRBD1 (6 bases). V was trimmed by 3 bases and J by 1 base, leaving 14 bases between them. This CDR3 comprises 16 residues. The germline CDR1 and CDR2 sequences are KGHDR and SFDVKD. DNA of the CDR3: TGTGCCACCAGTGATGGGGCGACAGGCTTCCAAGAGACCCAGTACTTC. Residues: CATSDGATGFQETQYF.

This clone was seen once. This chain uses TRBV19 with TRBJ1-1; D is possibly TRBD1 (5 bases). Looked up from germline, CDR1 is LNHDA and CDR2 is SQIVND (reference sequence). CDR3 length: 14 residues. V was cut by 3 bases and J by 11 bases, with 19 bases left in between. In DNA form, the CDR3 reads TGTGCCAGTAGTATGCGGGGAGGGGTAGGGTCGGCTTTCTTT. It specifies CASSMRGGVGSAFF. Full variable domain (missing parts from reference TRBV19 and TRBJ1-1): DGGITQSPKYLFRKEGQNVTLSCEQNLNHDAMYWYRQDPGQGLRLIYYSQIVNDFQKGDIAEGYSVSREKKESFPLTVTSAQKNPTAFYLCASSMRGGVGSAFFGQGTRLTVV.

This chain uses TRBV19 with TRBJ1-3; possibly TRBD1 for D (5 bases). Trimming pared 8 bases from V and 0 bases from J, leaving 20 bases between. This CDR3 region has 17 residues. Germline CDR1 LNHDA, CDR2 SQIVND (reference sequence). The CDR3 here is CASVGRGGILSGNTIYF. CDR3 DNA sequence: TGTGCCAGTGTGGGGAGGGGCGGGATCCTCTCTGGAAACACCATATATTTT. Filled out from reference TRBV19 and TRBJ1-3, the complete variable domain reads DGGITQSPKYLFRKEGQNVTLSCEQNLNHDAMYWYRQDPGQGLRLIYYSQIVNDFQKGDIAEGYSVSREKKESFPLTVTSAQKNPTAFYLCASVGRGGILSGNTIYFGEGSWLTVV.

The chain uses TRBV15 and TRBJ2-3; 9 nucleotides line up with TRBD2. Germline values: CDR1 LNHNV, CDR2 YYDKDF (reference sequence). V lost 0 bases to trimming and J lost 3 bases; unmatched junction nucleotides: 10. The length of the CDR3 is 18 residues. The CDR3 reads CATSRERLAGGRTDTQYF. DNA of the CDR3: TGTGCCACCAGCAGAGAACGGTTGGCGGGGGGGAGGACAGATACGCAGTATTTT.

V gene TRBV20-1 combines with J gene TRBJ2-2; 9 bases line up with TRBD1. Looked up from germline, CDR1 is DFQATT and CDR2 is SNEGSKA (reference sequence). CDR3 length: 15 residues. The V segment lost 3 bases and the J segment 6 bases; nucleotides outside the gene matches: 8. The CDR3 reads CSASPGTGSPGELFF. The CDR3 DNA sequence: TGCAGTGCTAGTCCCGGGACAGGGTCCCCCGGGGAGCTGTTTTTT.

The CDR3 loop is CASSQKSLRLTDTQYF. CDR3 sequence (DNA): TGTGCCAGCAGCCAGAAGTCGCTGCGGCTCACAGATACGCAGTATTTT. This rearrangement joins TRBV7-2 to TRBJ2-3; D not resolved. Germline V CDR1 and CDR2: SGHTA, FQGNSA. Trimming removed 5 bases from V and 2 bases from J, with 17 bases in between. The CDR3 contains 16 residues. The whole variable domain, filled in from reference TRBV7-2 and TRBJ2-3, reads GAGVSQSPSNKVTEKGKDVELRCDPISGHTALYWYRQSLGQGLEFLIYFQGNSAPDKSGLPSDRFSAERTGGSVSTLTIQRTQQEDSAVYLCASSQKSLRLTDTQYFGPGTRLTVL.

The chain employs TRBV9 and TRBJ2-3, with a weak D call TRBD1 (6 bases). The germline V gene has CDR1 SGDLS and CDR2 YYNGEE. V was trimmed by 3 bases and J by 4 bases, leaving 12 bases between them. This CDR3 has 14 residues. The CDR3 nucleotides read TGTGCCAGCAGCGCCCGGACAGAAGCAGATACGCAGTATTTT. Its translation: CASSARTEADTQYF.

The chain employs TRBV27 and TRBJ1-4, with D unclear. The CDR3 sequence is 15 residues long. V dropped 5 bases and J dropped 4 bases, with 14 bases sitting between them. Germline assignment: CDR1 MNHEY and CDR2 SMNVEV (reference sequence). The DNA for the CDR3 is TGTGCCAGCAGTCCGATGTCAAGCCTTAATGAAAAACTGTTTTTT. Encoded protein: CASSPMSSLNEKLFF.

This clone was counted between two and nine times. CDR3 region: CASSLTPGGNGYTF. The CDR3 region has the DNA TGTGCCAGCAGCTTAACGCCAGGTGGCAACGGCTACACCTTC. The chain carries TRBV11-2 and TRBJ1-2, with unresolved D. The germline CDR1 and CDR2 sequences are SGHAT and FQNNGV. The CDR3 consists of 14 residues. V lost 2 bases, J lost 8 bases, and 15 bases lay in between. Using reference TRBV11-2 and TRBJ1-2 for the parts outside the CDR3, the full variable domain is EAGVAQSPRYKIIEKRQSVAFWCNPISGHATLYWYQQILGQGPKLLIQFQNNGVVDDSQLPKDRFSAERLKGVDSTLKIQPAKLEDSAVYLCASSLTPGGNGYTFGSGTRLTVV.

V and J are TRBV5-1 and TRBJ2-7, with 7 bases aligning to TRBD2. CDR1 is SGHRS, CDR2 YFSETQ, per germline. Germline trimming cut 6 bases from V and 6 bases from J; bases unmatched to any gene: 9. This CDR3 region has 13 residues. CDR3 loop: CASTSSGVFEQYF. DNA for the CDR3: TGCGCCAGCACCTCCAGCGGGGTGTTCGAGCAGTACTTC.

This clone is a singleton in its sample. The chain couples TRBV2 to TRBJ1-4; 8 positions match TRBD1. V lost 4 bases and J lost 7; bases outside the gene matches: 8. The CDR3 is 15 residues long. Per germline, CDR1 SNHLY and CDR2 FYNNEI. The CDR3 DNA is TGTGCCAGCAGTGGTCAGGGGGCGATTAGTGAAAAACTGTTTTTT. This encodes CASSGQGAISEKLFF.

CDR3 amino acids: CASSLGSNQPQHF. CDR3 nucleotides: TGTGCCAGCAGTCTTGGCAGCAATCAGCCCCAGCATTTT. V gene TRBV27 combines with J gene TRBJ1-5; D call uncertain. V was pared by 5 bases and J by 1 base, with 6 bases between. Germline V gene data show CDR1 as MNHEY and CDR2 as SMNVEV (reference sequence). The CDR3 is 13 amino acids.

This clone was observed once. The rearrangement links TRBV2 to TRBJ1-4, with D unclear. In germline, CDR1 is SNHLY, CDR2 FYNNEI. CDR3 length: 14 residues. Between the trimmed V and J ends, which lost 5 bases and 8 bases, there was a span of 15 bases. The CDR3 protein is CASSPGRVEEKLFF. CDR3 coding DNA: TGTGCCAGCAGTCCCGGGAGGGTGGAGGAAAAACTGTTTTTT.